The source of this TCR beta chain is a study of graft-versus-host responses after intestinal transplantation. Study context: Recipients were given multivisceral, liver-intestinal, or isolated intestinal transplants.

Whole-study results and caveats: An association linked early post-transplant HvG declines with peak circulating GvH clone levels. Individuals who had graft-donor T cell macrochimerism had allografts that showed high graft-versus-host to host-versus-graft clonal ratios. GvH clones occurred in recipient marrow; some first appeared in ileum or blood.

To note about this clone: Its target is not known.

Repertoires were generated with immunoSEQ multiplex PCR, while TCRdb's copy carries only in-frame clones and drops some. Altogether around 100,000 clones are present, under 95% being singletons, with the ten largest covering under 1.5%. The germline V gene encodes CDR1 MGHRA and CDR2 YSYEKL. The CDR3 is 16 amino acids. Trimming at V came to 2 bases and at J to 1 base, leaving 4 bases not matched to a gene. The specimen comprised unstimulated CD8+ T cells sorted from spleen or lymph node cells, sampled before intestinal transplant. The TCR was taken from a human donor who received an intestinal transplant. The chain joins TRBV4-1 to TRBJ2-1; 8 positions agree with TRBD2. CDR3 bases: TGCGCCAGCAGCCAACAGGTAGCGGGGTCCTACAATGAGCAGTTCTTC. Translating it yields CASSQQVAGSYNEQFF.